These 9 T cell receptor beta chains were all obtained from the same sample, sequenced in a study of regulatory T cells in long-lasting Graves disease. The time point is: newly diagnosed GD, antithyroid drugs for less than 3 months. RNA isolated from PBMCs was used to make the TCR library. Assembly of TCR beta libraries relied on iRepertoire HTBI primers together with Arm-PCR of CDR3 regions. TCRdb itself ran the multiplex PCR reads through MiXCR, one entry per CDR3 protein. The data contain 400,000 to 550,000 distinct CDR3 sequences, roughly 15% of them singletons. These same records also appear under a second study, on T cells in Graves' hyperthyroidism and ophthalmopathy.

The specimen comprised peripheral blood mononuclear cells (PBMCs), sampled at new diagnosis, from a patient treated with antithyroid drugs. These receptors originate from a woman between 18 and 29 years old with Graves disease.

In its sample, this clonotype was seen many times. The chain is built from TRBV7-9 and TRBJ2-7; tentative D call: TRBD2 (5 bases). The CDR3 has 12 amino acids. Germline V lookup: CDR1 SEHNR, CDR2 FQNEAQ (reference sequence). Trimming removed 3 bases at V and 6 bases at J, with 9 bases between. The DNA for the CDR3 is TGTGCCAGCAGCTTTCGAGGGCTCGAGCAGTACTTC. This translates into CASSFRGLEQYF.

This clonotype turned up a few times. In DNA form, the CDR3 reads TGTGCCAGCAGTGAAATTAGCGGGAGGGGGAATGAGCAGTTCTTC. This encodes CASSEISGRGNEQFF. The chain has TRBV6-1 and TRBJ2-1; TRBD2 aligns across 11 bases. CDR3 size: 15 residues. Trimming removed 2 bases from V and 7 bases from J; junction bases left unmatched: 4. The V gene's germline CDR1 is MNHNS and CDR2 SASEGT.

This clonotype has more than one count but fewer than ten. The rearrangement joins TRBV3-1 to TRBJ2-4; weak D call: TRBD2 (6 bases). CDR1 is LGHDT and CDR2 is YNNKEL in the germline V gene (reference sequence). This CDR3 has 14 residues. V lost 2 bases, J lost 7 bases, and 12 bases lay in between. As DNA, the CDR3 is TGTGCCAGCAGCCAATTCCCGGGAGTCAACATTCAGTACTTC. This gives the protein CASSQFPGVNIQYF. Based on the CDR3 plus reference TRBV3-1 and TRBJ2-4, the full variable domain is DTAVSQTPKYLVTQMGNDKSIKCEQNLGHDTMYWYKQDSKKFLKIMFSYNNKELIINETVPNRFSPKSPDKAHLNLHINSLELGDSAVYFCASSQFPGVNIQYFGAGTRLSVL.

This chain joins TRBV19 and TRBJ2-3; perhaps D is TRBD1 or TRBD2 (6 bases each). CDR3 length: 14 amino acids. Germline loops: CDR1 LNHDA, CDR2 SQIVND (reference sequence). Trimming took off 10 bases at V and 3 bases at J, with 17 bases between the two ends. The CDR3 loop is CATTGAGWTDTQYF. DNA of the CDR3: TGTGCCACCACGGGGGCAGGGTGGACAGATACGCAGTATTTT.

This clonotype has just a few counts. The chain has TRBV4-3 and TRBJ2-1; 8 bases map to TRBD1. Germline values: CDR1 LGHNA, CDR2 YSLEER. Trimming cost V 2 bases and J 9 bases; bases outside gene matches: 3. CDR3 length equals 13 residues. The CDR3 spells CASSQQGAVEQFF. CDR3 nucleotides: TGCGCCAGCAGCCAACAGGGGGCGGTTGAGCAGTTCTTC.

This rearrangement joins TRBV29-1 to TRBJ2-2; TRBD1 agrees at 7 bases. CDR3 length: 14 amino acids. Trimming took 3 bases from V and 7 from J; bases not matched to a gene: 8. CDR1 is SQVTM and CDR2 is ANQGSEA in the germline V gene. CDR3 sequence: CSVDVQGVSGELFF. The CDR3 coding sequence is TGCAGCGTTGATGTTCAGGGGGTTAGCGGGGAGCTGTTTTTT.

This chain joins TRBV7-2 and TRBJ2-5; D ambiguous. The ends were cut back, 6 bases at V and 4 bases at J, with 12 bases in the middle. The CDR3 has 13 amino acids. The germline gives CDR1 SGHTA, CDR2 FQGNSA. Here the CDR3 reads CASSRSETETQYF. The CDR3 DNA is TGTGCCAGCAGTCGGAGCGAGACAGAGACCCAGTACTTC.

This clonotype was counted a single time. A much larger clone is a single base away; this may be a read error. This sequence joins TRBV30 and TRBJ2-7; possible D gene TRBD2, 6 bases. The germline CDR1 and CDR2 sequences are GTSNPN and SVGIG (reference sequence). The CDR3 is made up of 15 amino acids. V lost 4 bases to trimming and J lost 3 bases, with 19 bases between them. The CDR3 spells CAWIPPGRGFYEQYF. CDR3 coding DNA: TGTGCCTGGATCCCCCCGGGACGGGGGTTCTACGAGCAGTACTTC.

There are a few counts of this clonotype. The CDR3 spells CASSRAGRSGANVLTF. Written as DNA, the CDR3 is TGTGCCAGCAGCCGCGCCGGGAGATCTGGGGCCAACGTCCTGACTTTC. This chain links TRBV7-3 with TRBJ2-6; perhaps TRBD2 as D (6 bases). Trimming removed 5 bases from V and 1 base from J, with 12 bases in between. The CDR3 runs to 16 residues. Germline V gene lookup returns CDR1 SGHTA and CDR2 FQGTGA.